A single T cell receptor beta chain is shown here with its context. The record originates from a study of T cell changes during pregnancy in multiple sclerosis. TCRdb's copy holds only in-frame clones and misses some; the assay was immunoSEQ multiplex PCR. The data show tens of thousands of clones, roughly 92% seen once. Germline V gives CDR1 GTSNPN, CDR2 SVGIG (reference sequence). The CDR3 loop spans 15 amino acids. Trimming cost V 8 bases and J 5 bases; bases outside gene matches: 14. The origin of this receptor is a female donor with multiple sclerosis, enrolled in a pregnancy study. This chain connects TRBV30 to TRBJ1-2; 10 nucleotides align to TRBD1. Sequenced material: peripheral blood, taken in the second trimester of pregnancy. The CDR3 here is CARQTGGYHKYGYTF. For the CDR3, the DNA is TGTGCCCGTCAGACAGGGGGCTACCACAAATATGGCTACACCTTC.